These 14 T cell receptor beta chains were sequenced from one sample in a study of T-cell reconstitution after alpha-beta-depleted transplantation in children. The authors prepared the TCRbeta library with unique molecular identifiers. TCRdb analysed the PCR reads with MiXCR anew, one entry per CDR3 protein. The profile shows 700,000 to 850,000 distinct CDR3 sequences, about 16% of them singletons. This sample comprised PBMCs, mostly from graft donor cells, obtained 360 days after TCRalphabeta/CD19-depleted stem cell transplant. These receptors were taken from a male patient between 5 and 17 years old who had a stem cell transplant for acute lymphoblastic leukemia, so the T cells may come from the graft donor.

This clonotype was seen a few times. The V gene is TRBV6-5, the J gene TRBJ1-5; the D gene is possibly TRBD1 (6 bases). V was shortened by 5 bases and J by 15 bases, with 26 bases between the two germline ends. Germline assignment: CDR1 MNHEY and CDR2 SVGAGI. This CDR3 has 15 amino acids. CDR3: CASSPQRGGAYQGHF. The CDR3 DNA reads as TGTGCCAGCAGTCCCCAACGGGGGGGCGCTTACCAGGGGCATTTT.

V is TRBV12-3 or TRBV12-4 and J is TRBJ2-1; D is uncertain. With 6 bases removed from V and 3 bases from J, the gap between germline ends came to 12 bases. The CDR3 is 14 residues long. CDR3 nucleotides: TGTGCCAGCAGCCGCGGTGGGAACTACAATGAGCAGTTCTTC. This gives the protein CASSRGGNYNEQFF.

The V gene is TRBV5-1, the J gene TRBJ2-3; D perhaps matches TRBD1 (7 bases). Germline V gives CDR1 SGHRS, CDR2 YFSETQ. The CDR3 contains 17 residues. V gave up 7 bases and J gave up 5 bases, with 26 bases separating them. CDR3 sequence: CASRGPPGQRMGDTQYF. The DNA for the CDR3 is TGCGCCAGCCGGGGGCCTCCGGGACAGAGAATGGGAGATACGCAGTATTTT.

This chain joins TRBV4-1 and TRBJ2-7; D gene uncertain. Germline loops: CDR1 MGHRA, CDR2 YSYEKL. V lost 4 bases to trimming and J lost 3 bases, with 13 bases between them. The CDR3 consists of 14 residues. CDR3 DNA: TGCGCCAGCAGCCCGCCCGACGCCATCTACGAGCAGTACTTC. Its protein product is CASSPPDAIYEQYF.

This chain links TRBV18 with TRBJ2-4, with no clear D. Germline loops: CDR1 KGHSH, CDR2 LQKENI. The CDR3 has 12 amino acids. V gave up 4 bases and J gave up 6 bases, with 7 bases separating them. In DNA form, the CDR3 reads TGTGCCAGCTCACGCGATGGAAACATTCAGTACTTC. Translation gives CASSRDGNIQYF.

The rearrangement links TRBV13 to TRBJ2-7; 12 nucleotides match TRBD1. The CDR3 extends over 15 amino acids. Germline values: CDR1 PRHDT, CDR2 FYEKMQ (reference sequence). The V gene end was trimmed by 5 bases and the J gene end by 5 bases; junction bases not matched to a gene: 7. The CDR3, as DNA: TGTGCCAGCAGCGCACCCGGGACAGGGGGCCACGAGCAGTACTTC. This translates into CASSAPGTGGHEQYF.

At least ten counts were recorded for this clonotype. The CDR3 reads CASSLLGPGAKNTEAFF. The DNA of the CDR3 is TGTGCCAGCAGCTTACTGGGGCCGGGGGCTAAGAACACTGAAGCTTTCTTT. The genes are TRBV5-6 and TRBJ1-1; tentatively, D is TRBD1 (6 bases). This CDR3 is built from 17 residues. Trimming removed 2 bases from V and 1 base from J, with 18 bases in between. Germline V gives CDR1 SGHDT, CDR2 YYEEEE.

The chain recombines TRBV3-1 with TRBJ2-5; no clear D gene. The V and J ends lost 4 bases and 6 bases respectively, with 9 bases between them. CDR3 size: 12 residues. Germline CDR1 is LGHDT and CDR2 is YNNKEL (reference sequence). The CDR3 DNA follows: TGTGCCAGCAGCCCCGGTTACCAGACCCAGTACTTC. It is translated as CASSPGYQTQYF.

This clonotype was seen more than once but under ten times. The chain recombines TRBV29-1 with TRBJ2-1; D uncertain. V lost 3 bases to trimming and J lost 4 bases, with 7 bases between them. The CDR3 totals 12 residues. Germline V CDR1 and CDR2: SQVTM, ANQGSEA. The CDR3 coding sequence is TGCAGCGTTGAGGAAGGGTACAATGAGCAGTTCTTC. As protein: CSVEEGYNEQFF.

This clonotype was detected many times. The chain is built from TRBV2 and TRBJ2-7; 11 nucleotides match TRBD2. J lost 2 bases, V lost 8 bases, and 11 bases had no gene match. Germline V gives CDR1 SNHLY, CDR2 FYNNEI. The CDR3 is 16 residues long. The CDR3 nucleotides are TGTGCCAGCTATAGGGTACTAGCGGGAGTGACCTACGAGCAGTACTTC. Amino acid sequence: CASYRVLAGVTYEQYF.

The chain combines TRBV2 with TRBJ2-2; 7 bases line up with TRBD2. The CDR3 runs to 14 residues. Germline loops: CDR1 SNHLY, CDR2 FYNNEI. Trimming took 3 bases from V and 6 from J; bases not matched to a gene: 4. The DNA for the CDR3 is TGTGCCAGCAGTGAGGGAGGGGTTTCCGGGGAGCTGTTTTTT. Translation gives CASSEGGVSGELFF.

The chain carries TRBV20-1 and TRBJ2-7; 8 bases map to TRBD2. Trimming took 6 bases from V and 4 from J; bases not matched to a gene: 11. Germline CDR1 DFQATT, CDR2 SNEGSKA (reference sequence). The CDR3 loop spans 14 amino acids. CDR3 protein: CSAKPGLARYEQYF. DNA of the CDR3: TGCAGTGCCAAGCCTGGACTAGCCAGGTACGAGCAGTACTTC.

The rearrangement uses TRBV3-1 and TRBJ2-4; D ambiguous. Germline values: CDR1 LGHDT, CDR2 YNNKEL (reference sequence). This CDR3 has 12 amino acids. Trimming took 1 base from V and 9 from J, leaving 7 bases between them. DNA for the CDR3: TGTGCCAGCAGCCAAGTATGGGGCATTCAGTACTTC. Translating it yields CASSQVWGIQYF.

The V and J genes are TRBV5-1 and TRBJ2-1, with D hard to call. The CDR3 is made up of 15 amino acids. Germline V gene sequence: CDR1 SGHRS, CDR2 YFSETQ. V lost 1 base and J lost 6, with 14 bases in between. The CDR3 coding sequence is TGCGCCAGCAGCTTGTTACAGAAAGTTACCAATGAGCAGTTCTTC. Residues: CASSLLQKVTNEQFF.